What follows describes a single TCR beta chain. Antigen: not known. The source of the sample is a study of T cells in localized non-small cell lung cancer. Overall study results and limits: In the blood, greater T cell density corresponded to longer overall survival. Adjacent uninvolved lung had the highest clonality, suggesting focused antigen responses.

Measured with immunoSEQ multiplex PCR; TCRdb has only the in-frame clones, and not every one. The data show roughly 30,000 clones, roughly 91% seen once. The V gene's germline CDR1 is MDHEN and CDR2 SYDVKM. V lost 7 bases, J lost 2 bases, and 9 bases lay in between. This CDR3 has 12 residues. This rearrangement joins TRBV28 to TRBJ2-7, with D perhaps matching TRBD1 or TRBD2 (6 bases each). Source: peripheral blood, taken before any cancer treatment. The receptor's source is a female donor older than 55 with stage III squamous cell lung carcinoma. The CDR3 DNA reads TGTGCCAGCACCCGGGGGCCCTACGAGCAGTACTTC. Encoded protein: CASTRGPYEQYF.